The rows below give T cell receptor beta chains drawn from one sample of a study of cytomegalovirus exposure and HLA in healthy donors. The data were produced by immunoSEQ multiplex PCR, yet TCRdb's version contains in-frame clones alone and is incomplete. The table lists about 78,000 clones, almost 97% of them singletons, with 1.6% in the top ten. Material for sequencing was PBMCs. These TCRs come from a young man in good health and CMV-seropositive. CDR3s include the opening cysteine and the closing phenylalanine or tryptophan. The D gene is left open where the match is weak.

TRBJ2-1 TRBD2 TRBV2 CASSGASGSTGEQFF TGTGCCAGCAGTGGGGCTAGCGGGAGCACCGGTGAGCAGTTCTTC
TRBJ2-5 . TRBV4-1 CASSQVYQQETQYF TGCGCCAGCAGCCAAGTATATCAGCAAGAGACCCAGTACTTC
TRBJ1-2 . TRBV28 CASNFGQHYYGYTF TGTGCCAGCAATTTCGGACAGCACTACTATGGCTACACCTTC
TRBJ1-2 TRBD1 TRBV19 CASSVQGAGYGYTF TGTGCCAGTAGCGTTCAGGGGGCTGGCTATGGCTACACCTTC
TRBJ1-5 TRBD1 TRBV19 CASRNPGQGRLQPQHF TGTGCCAGTAGGAATCCGGGACAGGGGAGACTGCAGCCCCAGCATTTT
TRBJ2-3 TRBD2 TRBV7-9 CASSTRTSGRTDTQYF TGTGCCAGCAGCACGCGGACTAGCGGGAGGACAGATACGCAGTATTTT
TRBJ2-3 TRBD2 TRBV28 CASRLTSGPTDTQYF TGTGCCAGCAGGCTGACTAGCGGGCCCACAGATACGCAGTATTTT
TRBJ1-5 . TRBV27 CASSMGFRSNQPQHF TGTGCCAGCAGCATGGGCTTCAGGAGCAATCAGCCCCAGCATTTT
TRBJ2-7 TRBD2 TRBV5-1 CASSLLAVSSYEQYF TGCGCCAGCAGCCTGCTAGCGGTTTCCTCCTACGAGCAGTACTTC
TRBJ1-1 . TRBV19 CASIPSAGPNTEAFF TGTGCCAGTATCCCTTCTGCAGGGCCGAACACTGAAGCTTTCTTT
TRBJ1-5 . TRBV6-6 CASSAGGGGPQHF TGTGCCAGCAGTGCGGGGGGTGGAGGGCCCCAGCATTTT
TRBJ1-1 TRBD1 TRBV10-1 CASSSAGGPEAFF TGCGCCAGCAGTTCAGCAGGGGGCCCTGAAGCTTTCTTT
TRBJ2-1 . TRBV10-3 CAISDSYNEQFF TGTGCCATCAGTGACAGTTACAATGAGCAGTTCTTC
TRBJ2-3 . TRBV9 CASSVERVADTQYF TGTGCCAGCAGCGTAGAACGGGTGGCAGATACGCAGTATTTT
TRBJ1-5 . TRBV2 CASSPTSSSQPQHF TGTGCCAGCAGCCCAACCTCAAGTAGTCAGCCCCAGCATTTT
TRBJ2-3 . TRBV27 CASSLLARDTQYF TGTGCCAGCAGTTTATTAGCGAGAGATACGCAGTATTTT
TRBJ2-3 TRBD1 TRBV6-1 CASSEAGQGWDTQYF TGTGCCAGCAGTGAAGCGGGACAGGGTTGGGATACGCAGTATTTT
TRBJ2-7 TRBD2 TRBV4-1 CASSQDLAESYEQYF TGCGCCAGCAGCCAAGATCTAGCGGAATCCTACGAGCAGTACTTC
TRBJ1-1 . TRBV28 CASSPAMNTEAFF TGTGCCAGCAGCCCCGCGATGAACACTGAAGCTTTCTTT
TRBJ1-2 TRBD1 TRBV7-9 CASTSRDRGLDGYTF TGTGCCAGCACGAGCCGGGACAGGGGATTGGATGGCTACACCTTC
TRBJ2-7 TRBD2 TRBV19 CASSGLAGTYEQYF TGTGCCAGTAGTGGACTAGCGGGGACCTACGAGCAGTACTTC
TRBJ2-6 . TRBV7-9 CASSPMGGLTGANVLTF TGTGCCAGCAGCCCAATGGGGGGATTGACTGGGGCCAACGTCCTGACTTTC
TRBJ2-1 . TRBV7-6 CASHRSGELLNEQFF TGTGCCAGCCATAGGTCGGGGGAACTCCTCAATGAGCAGTTCTTC
TRBJ1-5 . TRBV27 CASSLRGFGQPQHF TGTGCCAGCAGTTTACGGGGGTTTGGTCAGCCCCAGCATTTT
TRBJ1-1 . TRBV7-9 CASSRPEGNTEAFF TGTGCCAGCAGCCGACCGGAGGGGAACACTGAAGCTTTCTTT
TRBJ2-7 . TRBV27 CASSPSVWAEQYF TGTGCCAGCAGCCCCTCTGTTTGGGCCGAGCAGTACTTC
TRBJ1-2 TRBD1 TRBV19 CASRSLPDRAHGYTF TGTGCCAGTAGGAGCCTACCGGACAGGGCCCATGGCTACACCTTC
TRBJ2-7 TRBD2 TRBV28 CASSQSWGGTYEQYF TGTGCCAGCAGTCAGTCTTGGGGGGGGACCTACGAGCAGTACTTC
TRBJ1-2 . TRBV5-1 CASSASPNYGYTF TGCGCCAGCAGCGCCAGTCCTAACTATGGCTACACCTTC
TRBJ2-2 TRBD1 TRBV7-9 CASSSRDRAGDTGELFF TGTGCCAGCAGCTCCCGGGACAGGGCCGGTGACACCGGGGAGCTGTTTTTT
TRBJ1-2 . TRBV4-1 CASSQEGQNSYGYTF TGCGCCAGCAGCCAAGAAGGCCAGAACAGCTATGGCTACACCTTC
TRBJ2-1 . TRBV2 CASRKETVAYNEQFF TGTGCCAGCAGAAAGGAGACAGTTGCCTACAATGAGCAGTTCTTC